This T cell receptor beta chain was sequenced during a study of spatial heterogeneity in lung cancer. At the level of the study: Detection of beta-chain sequences consistently exceeded that of alpha-chain sequences. Study results and limitations: Relative to follow-up, resection was when ubiquitous expanded tumor TCRs appeared more in blood.

This clonotype counts as medium-sized (0.01 to 0.1%). What it binds is not known. This beta chain lies outside the target of a library built for alpha chains; its clone size means little. Noted time point: sample taken at primary tumor resection. The study sequenced unsorted whole RNA from tumor, nontumor lung or frozen PBMC. The donors comprised some 70 untreated early-stage non-small cell lung cancer patients. Germline assignment: CDR1 MNHEY and CDR2 SVGEGT. CDR3 length equals 15 residues. V was clipped by 0 bases and J by 0 bases, with 9 bases between them. Carried by each TCR cDNA molecule was a unique molecular identifier. Each CDR3 protein gets one entry after TCRdb re-called the 5' RACE reads with MiXCR. There are under 11,000 distinct CDR3 sequences in the sample; roughly 3.5% occur only once, and approximately 55% lies in the top ten.

The source of this sequence is a female donor with early-stage non-small cell lung cancer. This rearrangement joins TRBV6-2 or TRBV6-3 to TRBJ2-7, with D tentatively TRBD1 (6 bases). Sequenced material: PBMCs, taken at surgery. The CDR3 nucleotides read TGTGCCAGCAGTTACTCGGACAGCGGCTCCTACGAGCAGTACTTC. The encoded protein is CASSYSDSGSYEQYF.